The source of this T cell receptor beta chain is a study of CXCR3-negative and CXCR3-positive naive CD8 T cells. As for the study in general: Overall TRB read output was 110 million to 150 million, and each library contained about 1.5 +/- 0.3 million reads. Study-level findings and limits: Relative to CXCR3-negative naive cells, CXCR3-positive naive cells had more hydrophobic TRB CDR3s. Both naive subsets showed comparably high diversity, and memory CD8+ cells showed much lower diversity. Researchers report CXCR3 expression partially decreased after cryopreservation, with fresh PBMCs used in most assays.

With more than 250,000 cells each, the CD8+ T cell subsets were individually sorted in triplicate. The study made its TRB cDNA libraries by 5' RACE, adding UMI labels. From its re-call of the 5' RACE reads, TCRdb lists each CDR3 protein once, without DNA. This sample's table has about 150,000 distinct CDR3 sequences. Of note for this clonotype: Its antigen is undetermined.

The sequence derives from a human donor in good health. Some clones in this sample may be carry-over from other donors' samples. Sequenced sample: naive CXCR3+ CD8+ T cells from blood. Subset reported: CD45RO-CCR7+CD27+CD95- naive CD8+ T cells expressing CXCR3 (TNR3+).

This CDR3 is CASTFSIRAGTSGSGSYNEQFF. The gene calls are TRBV5-1 and TRBJ2-1; without DNA, the TCRdb call of TRBD2 cannot be checked. CDR3 length: 22 residues. Germline V gives CDR1 SGHRS, CDR2 YFSETQ.